This T cell receptor beta chain was profiled in a study of blood T cell repertoires in COVID-19. In the original processing: Cell counts per sample came from amplifying reference gene primers. Sequenced by immunoSEQ multiplex PCR; TCRdb stores in-frame clones only, minus some. The DNA gave D and trimming, while V, J and clone size come from that table. This sample has roughly 260,000 clones; about 89% occur once, and the top ten carry 0.95% to 1.5%. The V gene's germline CDR1 is SGDLS and CDR2 YYNGEE. CDR3 length: 12 residues. V lost 4 bases to trimming and J lost 8 bases, with 12 bases between them. The sequence came from a human donor in a cohort exposed to, infected with or recovered from COVID-19 (not recorded which). The donor label of this sample is uncertain. The V call is TRBV9, the J call TRBJ1-1; the D gene is possibly TRBD1 (5 bases). The sequenced sample was PBMCs or T cells enriched from blood (not recorded which). CDR3 sequence: CASSSGEGEAFF. The CDR3 coding sequence is TGTGCCAGCAGCTCCGGGGAGGGGGAAGCTTTCTTT.